What follows are 28 T cell receptor beta chains derived from one specimen sequenced in a study of T cell responses to AZD1222 COVID-19 vaccine. Measured with immunoSEQ multiplex PCR; TCRdb has only the in-frame clones, and not every one. Altogether some 100,000 clones are present, about 83% being singletons, with the ten largest covering approximately 3.3%. Material: peripheral blood, obtained on day 0 of AZD1222 vaccination. The receptors were sampled from an adult in good health.

Remarks on this clone: This may stem from a read error, because a much larger clone lies one nucleotide away. The chain uses TRBV7-3 and TRBJ2-3; D may correspond to TRBD1 or TRBD2 (5 bases each). This CDR3 comprises 12 residues. Germline V gives CDR1 SGHTA, CDR2 FQGTGA. V dropped 3 bases and J dropped 4 bases, with 5 bases sitting between them. This CDR3 is CASSLGADTQYF. CDR3 coding DNA: TGTGCCAGCAGCTTGGGGGCAGATACGCAGTATTTT.

The rearrangement links TRBV5-1 to TRBJ2-2; D unclear. There are 15 residues in the CDR3. The V end was cut by 1 base, the J end by 3 bases, with 10 bases between. Per the germline V gene, CDR1 is SGHRS and CDR2 is YFSETQ. CDR3 amino acids: CASSLMSSDTGELFF. For the CDR3, the DNA is TGCGCCAGCAGCTTGATGTCGTCCGACACCGGGGAGCTGTTTTTT.

This chain connects TRBV11-3 to TRBJ1-2, with TRBD1 matching 7 bases. The germline CDR1 and CDR2 sequences are SGHNT and YENEEA. The CDR3 length is 13 residues. V shed 5 bases and J 4 bases; nucleotides not matched to a gene: 4. The CDR3 protein is CASSVGQSYGYTF. The CDR3, as DNA: TGTGCCAGCAGCGTGGGACAGTCCTATGGCTACACCTTC.

V gene TRBV18 combines with J gene TRBJ2-7; 7 nucleotides agree with TRBD1. Germline CDR1 reads KGHSH; CDR2 reads LQKENI. CDR3 length equals 14 residues. V shed 1 base, J shed 5 bases, and the junction held 5 bases outside the gene matches. The DNA for the CDR3 is TGTGCCAGCTCACCACTGGGACAGTTAGACGAGCAGTACTTC. This encodes CASSPLGQLDEQYF.

The chain employs TRBV11-3 and TRBJ2-2; D not resolved. The CDR3 is 13 residues long. Germline CDR1 reads SGHNT; CDR2 reads YENEEA. The V end lost 3 bases, the J end lost 7 bases, and 9 bases lay between the germline ends. The CDR3 spells CASSFHYNGELFF. The CDR3 nucleotides read TGTGCCAGCAGCTTCCATTATAACGGGGAGCTGTTTTTT.

This rearrangement joins TRBV2 to TRBJ1-5; D possibly corresponds to TRBD1 (6 bases). CDR1 and CDR2 (germline): SNHLY, FYNNEI. V gave up 7 bases and J gave up 6 bases, with 19 bases separating them. This CDR3 contains 15 residues. CDR3 DNA: TGTGCCAGCACCTTAGAGATGGGGGCCCGTCAGCCCCAGCATTTT. It codes for CASTLEMGARQPQHF.

A few counts support this clone. The chain employs TRBV5-1 and TRBJ2-7; unclear D gene. The CDR3 contains 14 residues. Between the trimmed V and J ends, which lost 0 bases and 2 bases, there was a span of 9 bases. In germline, CDR1 is SGHRS, CDR2 YFSETQ. The CDR3 here is CASSLVVLPYEQYF. CDR3 nucleotides: TGCGCCAGCAGCTTGGTCGTGCTCCCCTACGAGCAGTACTTC. Looking up the rest from reference TRBV5-1 and TRBJ2-7 gives the full variable domain: KAGVTQTPRYLIKTRGQQVTLSCSPISGHRSVSWYQQTPGQGLQFLFEYFSETQRNKGNFPGRFSGRQFSNSRSEMNVSTLELGDSALYLCASSLVVLPYEQYFGPGTRLTVT.

The chain uses TRBV19 and TRBJ2-1, with D hard to call. V was shortened by 5 bases and J by 7 bases, with 9 bases between the two germline ends. CDR1 is LNHDA and CDR2 is SQIVND in the germline V gene (reference sequence). CDR3 length: 12 residues. The CDR3 region has the DNA TGTGCCAGTAGTCTTCGGCTTAATGAGCAGTTCTTC. Amino acids: CASSLRLNEQFF.

The rearrangement uses TRBV28 and TRBJ1-4, with D possibly matching TRBD1 (5 bases). The CDR3 runs 16 residues. The V gene lost 5 bases and the J gene lost 3 bases, with 16 bases spanning the gap. CDR1 MDHEN and CDR2 SYDVKM come from the germline V gene. The CDR3 here is CASSGGGLIANEKLFF. CDR3 nucleotides: TGTGCCAGCAGTGGTGGGGGGTTGATTGCTAATGAAAAACTGTTTTTT.

The rearrangement joins TRBV5-8 to TRBJ2-1; tentative D call: TRBD1 (6 bases). Trimming cost V 2 bases and J 0 bases, with 12 bases left between them. CDR3 length: 16 amino acids. Per the germline V gene, CDR1 is SGHTS and CDR2 is YDEGEE. The CDR3 protein is CASSFFRGSSYNEQFF. As DNA, the CDR3 is TGTGCCAGCAGCTTTTTTAGGGGGAGCTCCTACAATGAGCAGTTCTTC.

The genes are TRBV15 and TRBJ2-1, with D unresolved. Germline V gives CDR1 LNHNV, CDR2 YYDKDF (reference sequence). The V end lost 1 base, the J end lost 0 bases, and 13 bases lay between the germline ends. The CDR3 runs to 17 residues. CDR3 sequence (DNA): TGTGCCACCAGCAGAGGAAGGGCCCGGAGCTCCTACAATGAGCAGTTCTTC. This translates into CATSRGRARSSYNEQFF.

As for this clone: At one end the junction does not follow the germline gene, possibly because of a read error. The chain carries TRBV5-8 and TRBJ2-7; weak D call: TRBD1 (6 bases). The germline CDR1 and CDR2 sequences are SGHTS and YDEGEE. This CDR3 comprises 9 residues. CDR3 in DNA: TGTGCCAGCAGCACCCGACAGGATTTC. It yields the protein CASSTRQDF.

The V call is TRBV4-3, the J call TRBJ1-5; 7 bases are a match to TRBD1. Germline V lookup: CDR1 LGHNA, CDR2 YSLEER. With 0 bases clipped from V and 0 bases from J, the junction kept 11 bases outside the gene matches. CDR3 length: 19 residues. In DNA form, the CDR3 reads TGCGCCAGCAGCCAAGATTCAAACAGGGGATATTCTAGCAATCAGCCCCAGCATTTT. Translating it yields CASSQDSNRGYSSNQPQHF.

This clone came up once. This chain links TRBV9 with TRBJ2-7; 7 bases are shared with TRBD1. V gave up 0 bases and J gave up 0 bases; unmatched junction bases: 3. CDR1 is SGDLS, CDR2 YYNGEE, per germline. CDR3 size: 15 residues. CDR3 nucleotides: TGTGCCAGCAGCGTAGGTGGGACAGCCTCCTACGAGCAGTACTTC. It encodes CASSVGGTASYEQYF.

V is TRBV3-1 (or the pseudogene TRBV3-2) and J is TRBJ1-2; 7 bases line up with TRBD1. CDR3 length equals 14 residues. V lost 3 bases, J lost 5 bases, and 6 bases stayed unmatched. Looked up from germline, CDR1 is LGHDT and CDR2 is YNNKEL (reference sequence). The CDR3 coding sequence is TGTGCCAGCAGCCACCTACAGGGGTCGTATGGCTACACCTTC. Its translation: CASSHLQGSYGYTF.

V and J are TRBV5-1 and TRBJ2-3; no definite D call. CDR3 length: 13 residues. Germline V gives CDR1 SGHRS, CDR2 YFSETQ. With 4 bases removed from V and 2 bases from J, the gap between germline ends came to 8 bases. The CDR3 here is CASSVPSTDTQYF. The CDR3 DNA reads TGCGCCAGCAGCGTTCCTTCCACAGATACGCAGTATTTT.

This clone was observed a few times. The chain is built from TRBV6-2 or TRBV6-3 and TRBJ2-7, with TRBD1 as a possible D gene (6 bases). The CDR3 sequence is 14 residues long. Germline V gene sequence: CDR1 MNHEY, CDR2 SVGEGT. The V gene lost 5 bases and the J gene lost 2 bases, with 13 bases spanning the gap. CDR3 loop: CASSRLQGPYEQYF. The CDR3 DNA sequence: TGTGCCAGCAGTCGATTACAGGGTCCCTACGAGCAGTACTTC.

This chain joins TRBV2 and TRBJ2-7; a possible D gene is TRBD1 (6 bases). V shed 7 bases and J shed 2 bases, with 18 bases lying between them. The CDR3 consists of 15 residues. CDR1 is SNHLY and CDR2 is FYNNEI in the germline V gene. CDR3 loop: CASKGVDGPTYEQYF. The CDR3, as DNA: TGTGCCAGCAAGGGGGTGGATGGGCCCACCTACGAGCAGTACTTC.

This chain connects TRBV3-1 (or the pseudogene TRBV3-2) to TRBJ1-2; a possible D gene is TRBD1 (5 bases). The CDR3 contains 14 residues. Germline CDR1 reads LGHDT; CDR2 reads YNNKEL (reference sequence). Trimming cost V 1 base and J 7 bases, with 13 bases left between them. Written as DNA, the CDR3 is TGTGCCAGCAGCCAAGGTTCCAGGGATACTGGCTACACCTTC. This translates into CASSQGSRDTGYTF.

This clone appeared a single time. The gene calls are TRBV29-1 and TRBJ1-1; a possible D gene is TRBD1 (5 bases). This CDR3 is 14 amino acids long. V shed 4 bases and J shed 6 bases, with 18 bases lying between them. CDR1 is SQVTM, CDR2 ANQGSEA, per germline. The DNA of the CDR3 is TGCAGCGTTGTAAGGGGCCAATCGAGGGCTGAAGCTTTCTTT. Translation gives CSVVRGQSRAEAFF.

The V and J genes are TRBV2 and TRBJ2-5; 9 positions match TRBD1. The CDR3 totals 14 residues. V shed 5 bases and J 5 bases; nucleotides not matched to a gene: 6. Per germline, CDR1 SNHLY and CDR2 FYNNEI. CDR3 protein: CASSRDRAGETQYF. The CDR3 DNA reads TGTGCCAGCAGTAGGGACAGGGCGGGCGAGACCCAGTACTTC.

The gene calls are TRBV6-5 and TRBJ2-1; the match to TRBD1 covers 10 bases. The germline gives CDR1 MNHEY, CDR2 SVGAGI. This CDR3 spans 15 amino acids. V lost 5 bases to trimming and J lost 5 bases; unmatched junction nucleotides: 6. CDR3 sequence reads: CASSRGTGDDNEQFF. CDR3 DNA sequence: TGTGCCAGCAGTAGGGGGACAGGGGATGACAATGAGCAGTTCTTC.

The J gene is TRBJ1-1, the V gene TRBV4-3; D gene ambiguous. Germline values: CDR1 LGHNA, CDR2 YSLEER. V was clipped by 0 bases and J by 2 bases, with 10 bases between them. This CDR3 is 15 amino acids long. In DNA, the CDR3 is TGCGCCAGCAGCCAAGACCCAGGATCTAACACTGAAGCTTTCTTT. This translates into CASSQDPGSNTEAFF.

The genes are TRBV5-4 and TRBJ2-5; weak D call: TRBD1 (5 bases). V shed 0 bases and J shed 5 bases, with 17 bases lying between them. CDR1 is SGHNT, CDR2 YYREEE, per germline (reference sequence). The CDR3 contains 16 residues. CDR3 protein: CASSLVGWSGKETQYF. CDR3 coding DNA: TGTGCCAGCAGCTTGGTAGGGTGGTCAGGGAAGGAGACCCAGTACTTC. Full variable domain (missing parts from reference TRBV5-4 and TRBJ2-5): ETGVTQSPTHLIKTRGQQVTLRCSSQSGHNTVSWYQQALGQGPQFIFQYYREEENGRGNFPPRFSGLQFPNYSSELNVNALELDDSALYLCASSLVGWSGKETQYFGPGTRLLVL.

The chain joins TRBV6-2 or TRBV6-3 to TRBJ1-1; a weak D match, TRBD1 (5 bases). Germline loops: CDR1 MNHEY, CDR2 SVGEGT. The CDR3 sequence is 14 residues long. V lost 2 bases to trimming and J lost 1 base, with 8 bases between them. CDR3 in DNA: TGTGCCAGCAGTTACGAGGGGCAGAACACTGAAGCTTTCTTT. As protein: CASSYEGQNTEAFF.

The gene calls are TRBV6-2 or TRBV6-3 and TRBJ1-5, with TRBD1 as a possible D gene (5 bases). The germline CDR1 and CDR2 sequences are MNHEY and SVGEGT. V shed 6 bases and J shed 4 bases, with 10 bases lying between them. CDR3 size: 13 residues. This chain's CDR3 is CASSQDMNQPQHF. CDR3 nucleotide sequence: TGTGCCAGCAGCCAGGACATGAATCAGCCCCAGCATTTT.

The rearrangement joins TRBV28 to TRBJ2-7; no reliable D call. Trimming pared 1 base from V and 4 bases from J, leaving 8 bases between. The CDR3 length is 13 residues. The germline V gene has CDR1 MDHEN and CDR2 SYDVKM. Written as DNA, the CDR3 is TGTGCCAGCAGTTTATCCGCCCCTTACGAGCAGTACTTC. Residues: CASSLSAPYEQYF.

This rearrangement joins TRBV5-1 to TRBJ2-1; D may be TRBD2 (5 bases). The V gene's germline CDR1 is SGHRS and CDR2 YFSETQ. Trimming took 2 bases from V and 9 from J, leaving 6 bases between them. The CDR3 totals 11 residues. CDR3 bases: TGCGCCAGCAGCTTAAGCGGTGAGCAGTTCTTC. Protein sequence: CASSLSGEQFF.